This TCR beta chain is from a study of cytomegalovirus exposure and HLA in healthy donors. Study outcomes and limitations: HLA allele associations emerged for roughly 16,000 TCR beta sequences in a later analysis, at 0.05 false discovery rate. CMV serostatus was the only immune exposure information that was available. There were reportedly fewer N-insertions in an Asian-associated ancestry cluster than the roughly 680-donor mean, in a later analysis.

For this clone: The target antigen is unknown.

In the PCR, 60 Vbeta and 13 Jbeta primers were used. The protocol was immunoSEQ multiplex PCR, while the TCRdb copy is restricted to in-frame clones and leaves out a portion. This sample carries some 150,000 clones, less than 90% of them seen once, and the ten largest clones take 1.5% to 1.7%. Germline CDR1 and CDR2: SGHTA and FQGNSA. The CDR3 length is 13 residues. V gave up 5 bases and J gave up 5 bases, with 11 bases separating them. The sample consisted of PBMCs. The sequence was collected from a man in his forties in good health and CMV-seronegative. This chain uses TRBV7-2 with TRBJ2-3; D unresolved. The CDR3, as DNA: TGTGCCAGCAGCATCCTACGCCTAGATACGCAGTATTTT. This sequence encodes CASSILRLDTQYF.